This T cell receptor (beta chain) appears in the sequencing data of a study of PD-L1 blockade in urothelial cancer. Study as a whole: Most patients, about 85% of the roughly 29, were males with bladder-origin cancer. At 3 weeks after treatment start (second dose) and again at 6 weeks, blood was analyzed. A median blood sample held approximately 150,000 T cells and approximately 80,000 unique TCRs.

Germline V gives CDR1 LGHNA, CDR2 YNFKEQ. Trimming removed 4 bases from V and 1 base from J; junction bases left unmatched: 6. The CDR3 sequence is 15 residues long. TCRdb's table, derived via immunoSEQ multiplex PCR, lists solely in-frame clones and lacks some. The sample has approximately 110,000 clones, over 75% seen once. The diagnosis in patients was locally advanced or metastatic urothelial carcinoma. The sample in question was PBMCs, obtained around atezolizumab (anti-PD-L1) treatment. The sequence derives from a man between 50 and 59 years old with urothelial cancer. The V gene is TRBV4-2, the J gene TRBJ2-5, with TRBD2 matching 7 bases. The CDR3 protein is CASSPTSAGQETQYF. The DNA for the CDR3 is TGTGCCAGCAGCCCCACTAGCGCCGGCCAAGAGACCCAGTACTTC.